These 31 T cell receptor beta chains were all obtained from the same sample, sequenced in a study of control samples from healthy donors and cancer patients (dated by TCRdb to the early 2020s). To prepare the library, the immunoSEQ multiplex PCR assay was applied. Sourced from immuneACCESS, this table was stored by TCRdb with only in-frame sequences that have V and J called. A share of the clones is absent; for the studies checked, an unresolved V gene accounts for under half, and the remainder has no known explanation. This sample comprises 70,000 or so clones, under 90% of them detected only once. The ten largest make up roughly a fifth of the sample. What was sequenced was PBMCs. The receptors originated from a man in his fifties or sixties with lung cancer.

V usage is TRBV7-9 and J usage is TRBJ1-1; no clear D gene. The V and J ends lost 4 bases and 1 base respectively, with 10 bases between them. Germline V gene sequence: CDR1 SEHNR, CDR2 FQNEAQ (reference sequence). CDR3 length: 14 amino acids. The CDR3 loop is CASSSDGPNTEAFF. The CDR3, as DNA: TGTGCCAGCAGCTCGGACGGACCGAACACTGAAGCTTTCTTT. Complete variable domain (other parts from reference TRBV7-9 and TRBJ1-1): DTGVSQNPRHKITKRGQNVTFRCDPISEHNRLYWYRQTLGQGPEFLTYFQNEAQLEKSRLLSDRFSAERPKGSFSTLEIQRTEQGDSAMYLCASSSDGPNTEAFFGQGTRLTVV.

The rearrangement uses TRBV2 and TRBJ2-7, with a possible D match to TRBD1 (5 bases). The CDR3 has 13 amino acids. V was shortened by 6 bases and J by 2 bases, with 11 bases between the two germline ends. In germline, CDR1 is SNHLY, CDR2 FYNNEI. CDR3 amino acids: CASRGPNPYEQYV. CDR3 sequence (DNA): TGTGCCAGCAGGGGGCCGAACCCCTACGAGCAGTACGTC.

There are a few counts of this clone. The rearrangement links TRBV7-9 to TRBJ2-5; 11 bases match TRBD1. Germline CDR1 is SEHNR and CDR2 is FQNEAQ (reference sequence). V lost 5 bases and J lost 5; bases outside the gene matches: 13. This CDR3 region has 17 residues. The CDR3 reads CASSRKWGQGGLETQYF. CDR3 DNA: TGTGCCAGCAGCCGGAAGTGGGGACAGGGGGGTCTGGAGACCCAGTACTTC.

The chain has TRBV24-1 and TRBJ1-2; D call uncertain. This CDR3 region has 15 residues. Germline-derived CDR1 and CDR2 are KGHDR and SFDVKD. Trimming took 4 bases from V and 1 from J, leaving 12 bases between them. In nucleotides, the CDR3 is TGTGCCACCAGTGAAGCGACCGGGATTAACTATGGCTACACCTTC. Translating it yields CATSEATGINYGYTF.

The chain links TRBV27 to TRBJ1-5; maybe TRBD1 (5 bases). The CDR3 spans 14 residues. Germline loops: CDR1 MNHEY, CDR2 SMNVEV (reference sequence). V was shortened by 2 bases and J by 5 bases, with 10 bases between the two germline ends. In nucleotides, the CDR3 is TGTGCCAGCAGTTTAGGAATGGGGGATCAGCCCCAGCATTTT. This translates into CASSLGMGDQPQHF.

This clone was picked up a small number of times. The chain carries TRBV29-1 and TRBJ2-3; possibly TRBD2 for D (6 bases). Germline V gene sequence: CDR1 SQVTM, CDR2 ANQGSEA. This CDR3 has 13 amino acids. V lost 4 bases, J lost 0 bases, and 8 bases lay in between. The CDR3 sequence is CSVGGESTDTQYF. The CDR3, as DNA: TGCAGCGTTGGGGGGGAGAGCACAGATACGCAGTATTTT.

The chain combines TRBV25-1 with TRBJ1-6; no definite D call. V was trimmed by 3 bases and J by 7 bases, leaving 4 bases between them. The CDR3 totals 12 residues. Germline CDR1 and CDR2: MGHDK and SYGVNS. CDR3 nucleotides: TGTGCCAGCAGTGACCCGAATTCACCCCTCCACTTT. It is translated as CASSDPNSPLHF.

The genes are TRBV5-1 and TRBJ2-5; 7 nucleotides align to TRBD2. Trimming at V came to 0 bases and at J to 5 bases, leaving 7 bases not matched to a gene. The germline V gene has CDR1 SGHRS and CDR2 YFSETQ. The CDR3 runs to 15 residues. CDR3 nucleotides: TGCGCCAGCAGCTTGGAATCGGGGGGAACCGAGACCCAGTACTTC. Amino acids: CASSLESGGTETQYF.

This clone occurred once. The rearrangement links TRBV7-6 to TRBJ2-3, with 10 bases identical to TRBD1. The CDR3 runs 17 residues. From germline, CDR1 is SGHVS and CDR2 FNYEAQ. V was pared by 5 bases and J by 2 bases, with 10 bases of the junction left unmatched. CDR3: CASSGLGQGIFTDTQYF. The CDR3, as DNA: TGTGCCAGCAGCGGGTTGGGACAGGGGATTTTCACAGATACGCAGTATTTT.

For this clone: Within the sample, other DNA sequences also encode this same CDR3. The V gene is TRBV7-9, the J gene TRBJ1-6; 12 bases map to TRBD1. The CDR3 has 17 residues. Trimming took 1 base from V and 10 from J; bases not matched to a gene: 8. Looked up from germline, CDR1 is SEHNR and CDR2 is FQNEAQ (reference sequence). This CDR3 is CASSLGGPGQGASPLHF. The CDR3 bases are TGTGCCAGCAGCTTAGGGGGGCCGGGACAGGGGGCCTCACCCCTCCACTTT.

This chain joins TRBV6-1 and TRBJ1-3; 8 nucleotides match TRBD1. Unmatched junction bases numbered 2, after V lost 0 bases and J lost 13 bases. CDR3 length: 12 residues. From germline, CDR1 is MNHNS and CDR2 SASEGT. CDR3 in amino acids: CASSEAWDRIYF. The DNA of the CDR3 is TGTGCCAGCAGTGAAGCTTGGGACAGGATATATTTT.

The V and J genes are TRBV30 and TRBJ2-5, with unresolved D. The CDR3 consists of 15 residues. Germline V gene lookup returns CDR1 GTSNPN and CDR2 SVGIG (reference sequence). With 7 bases removed from V and 2 bases from J, the gap between germline ends came to 20 bases. CDR3 nucleotide sequence: TGTGCCTCGACTCATGGCCATCTGATACAAGAGACCCAGTACTTC. This sequence encodes CASTHGHLIQETQYF.

The rearrangement joins TRBV5-5 to TRBJ1-5, with D unclear. Trimming shortened V by 4 bases and J by 5 bases, and 10 bases separated the two germline ends. The CDR3 sequence is 13 residues long. CDR1 SGHKS and CDR2 YYEKEE come from the germline V gene (reference sequence). Here the CDR3 DNA reads TGTGCCAGCAGCCCCCAGTGGGATCAGCCCCAGCATTTT. It is translated as CASSPQWDQPQHF.

This clone was picked up a small number of times. V usage is TRBV7-9 and J usage is TRBJ1-6, with a tentative D call TRBD1 (5 bases). Between the trimmed V and J ends, which lost 6 bases and 3 bases, there was a span of 15 bases. CDR1 is SEHNR, CDR2 FQNEAQ, per germline (reference sequence). This CDR3 is built from 16 residues. CDR3 region: CASSAGSGFYNSPLHF. In DNA form, the CDR3 reads TGTGCCAGCAGTGCAGGGTCGGGTTTCTATAATTCACCCCTCCACTTT.

The V and J genes are TRBV6-6 and TRBJ2-1; the match to TRBD2 covers 11 bases. Looked up from germline, CDR1 is MNHNY and CDR2 is SVGAGI (reference sequence). The trim removed 4 bases at V and 4 bases at J, leaving 3 bases unmatched. CDR3 length equals 15 residues. The DNA of the CDR3 is TGTGCCAGCAGTTTAGCGGGGGGGCCGTACAATGAGCAGTTCTTC. As protein: CASSLAGGPYNEQFF.

This rearrangement joins TRBV5-1 to TRBJ1-2; D is possibly TRBD1 (6 bases). CDR1 SGHRS and CDR2 YFSETQ come from the germline V gene. The CDR3 has 15 residues. Trimming shortened V by 2 bases and J by 8 bases, and 19 bases separated the two germline ends. Here the CDR3 DNA reads TGCGCCAGCAGCTTATATACAGGGACCGAGGGAGGCTACACCTTC. Amino acids: CASSLYTGTEGGYTF.

The chain is built from TRBV5-4 and TRBJ1-1; D remains ambiguous. Trimming removed 2 bases from V and 1 base from J, with 12 bases in between. The germline V gene has CDR1 SGHNT and CDR2 YYREEE (reference sequence). This CDR3 region has 15 residues. CDR3 bases: TGTGCCAGCAGCTTTTTCGGCGGCCCGAACACTGAAGCTTTCTTT. Its translation: CASSFFGGPNTEAFF.

The rearrangement links TRBV5-1 to TRBJ2-3; no definite D call. Trimming pared 0 bases from V and 2 bases from J, leaving 7 bases between. The V gene's germline CDR1 is SGHRS and CDR2 YFSETQ. The CDR3 extends over 14 amino acids. The DNA for the CDR3 is TGCGCCAGCAGCTTGGGCGACAACACAGATACGCAGTATTTT. Its translation: CASSLGDNTDTQYF.

The rearrangement uses TRBV7-2 and TRBJ2-7; D is ambiguous. The CDR3 extends over 15 amino acids. V was trimmed by 6 bases and J by 3 bases, leaving 18 bases between them. Germline V gene data show CDR1 as SGHTA and CDR2 as FQGNSA. CDR3 sequence (DNA): TGTGCCAGCAGTCTACAGCCTTCTCTCCTCTACGAGCAGTACGTC. It encodes CASSLQPSLLYEQYV.

J is TRBJ2-3 and V is TRBV11-3, with D tentatively TRBD1 (5 bases). Trimming shortened V by 2 bases and J by 0 bases, and 15 bases separated the two germline ends. CDR3 length: 17 residues. Germline CDR1 SGHNT, CDR2 YENEEA. The CDR3 protein is CASSLSAGSVSTDTQYF. The CDR3 coding sequence is TGTGCCAGCAGCTTATCGGCAGGGTCGGTTAGCACAGATACGCAGTATTTT.

The rearrangement joins TRBV12-3 or TRBV12-4 to TRBJ2-7; TRBD1 matches at 7 bases. The CDR3 has 13 amino acids. The junction had 5 bases not matched to a gene; V was cut back by 6 bases and J by 3 bases. The CDR3 DNA sequence: TGTGCCAGCAGCCGAGGGACAGACTACGAGCAGTACGTC. Its protein product is CASSRGTDYEQYV.

This chain joins TRBV2 and TRBJ2-5; D is perhaps TRBD2 (5 bases). CDR3 size: 15 residues. Trimming removed 4 bases from V and 5 bases from J, with 17 bases in between. Per the germline V gene, CDR1 is SNHLY and CDR2 is FYNNEI. CDR3 region: CASSGAEGRSETQYF. CDR3 bases: TGTGCCAGCAGTGGGGCAGAGGGTCGTTCGGAGACCCAGTACTTC. Using reference TRBV2 and TRBJ2-5 for the parts outside the CDR3, the full variable domain is EPEVTQTPSHQVTQMGQEVILRCVPISNHLYFYWYRQILGQKVEFLVSFYNNEISEKSEIFDDQFSVERPDGSNFTLKIRSTKLEDSAMYFCASSGAEGRSETQYFGPGTRLLVL.

V and J are TRBV9 and TRBJ1-4, with D possibly TRBD1 on 5 matching bases. V lost 0 bases to trimming and J lost 5 bases, with 14 bases between them. The CDR3 runs 16 residues. Germline V gives CDR1 SGDLS, CDR2 YYNGEE. This CDR3 is CASSVEDSLWNEKLFF. The CDR3 DNA follows: TGTGCCAGCAGCGTAGAAGACAGTCTGTGGAATGAAAAACTGTTTTTT.

J is TRBJ2-7 and V is TRBV4-1, with TRBD2 as a possible D gene (6 bases). The CDR3 loop spans 15 amino acids. V was pared by 0 bases and J by 0 bases, with 9 bases between. CDR1 is MGHRA and CDR2 is YSYEKL in the germline V gene. The CDR3 sequence is CASSQEVGSSYEQYF. CDR3 nucleotides: TGCGCCAGCAGCCAAGAAGTCGGGAGCTCCTACGAGCAGTACTTC.

The rearrangement joins TRBV5-1 to TRBJ2-5, with 8 positions matching TRBD1. This CDR3 is 14 amino acids long. The ends lost 2 bases at V and 4 bases at J; junction bases unmatched: 4. Per the germline V gene, CDR1 is SGHRS and CDR2 is YFSETQ. In DNA, the CDR3 is TGCGCCAGCAGCTTACGAGACAGGGGAGAGACCCAGTACTTC. Protein product: CASSLRDRGETQYF.

The chain recombines TRBV18 with TRBJ2-1; 9 bases are a match to TRBD1. This CDR3 is 15 amino acids long. V trimming: 3 bases; J trimming: 3 bases; junction bases outside the gene matches: 3. CDR1 and CDR2 from the germline V gene are KGHSH and LQKENI. The CDR3 region has the DNA TGTGCCAGCTCACCGGGACAGGGAGACTACAATGAGCAGTTCTTC. Amino acids: CASSPGQGDYNEQFF.

The V call is TRBV27, the J call TRBJ2-7; 7 nucleotides match TRBD1. V was clipped by 4 bases and J by 6 bases; unmatched bases: 6. The CDR3 sequence is 13 residues long. Germline CDR1 MNHEY, CDR2 SMNVEV (reference sequence). The CDR3 DNA follows: TGTGCCAGCAGTTCAAGGGGACAGACCGAGCAGTACTTC. As protein: CASSSRGQTEQYF.

Here the CDR3 reads CASSEGGAYGYTF. The CDR3 DNA follows: TGTGCCAGCAGTGAGGGGGGGGCCTATGGCTACACCTTC. The chain carries TRBV7-2 and TRBJ1-2; maybe TRBD1 (6 bases). The V end was cut by 6 bases, the J end by 4 bases, with 12 bases between. This CDR3 region has 13 residues. CDR1 is SGHTA and CDR2 is FQGNSA in the germline V gene.

DNA of the CDR3: TGTGCCAGCAGCCCCCCCAGCGGCACTAGCACAGATACGCAGTATTTT. Its translation is CASSPPSGTSTDTQYF. The rearrangement joins TRBV9 to TRBJ2-3; tentative D call: TRBD2 (5 bases). Germline V CDR1 and CDR2: SGDLS, YYNGEE. The CDR3 sequence is 16 residues long. Between the trimmed V and J ends, which lost 4 bases and 0 bases, there was a span of 15 bases.

CDR3 loop: CASSLFDRGTGELFF. The CDR3 DNA is TGTGCCAGCAGCTTATTTGACAGGGGCACCGGGGAGCTGTTTTTT. This chain connects TRBV5-5 to TRBJ2-2; 8 bases are a match to TRBD1. The CDR3 extends over 15 amino acids. V dropped 2 bases and J dropped 4; count of bases not matched to a gene: 4. CDR1 and CDR2 (germline): SGHKS, YYEKEE (reference sequence). Drawing the rest from reference TRBV5-5 and TRBJ2-2, the complete variable domain is DAGVTQSPTHLIKTRGQQVTLRCSPISGHKSVSWYQQVLGQGPQFIFQYYEKEERGRGNFPDRFSARQFPNYSSELNVNALLLGDSALYLCASSLFDRGTGELFFGEGSRLTVL.

The CDR3 reads CAFSRGLSNQPQHF. The CDR3 nucleotides read TGTGCCTTTTCGAGGGGGCTCAGCAATCAGCCCCAGCATTTT. The chain recombines TRBV30 with TRBJ1-5, with 7 bases matching TRBD1. The CDR3 is made up of 14 amino acids. The V segment lost 7 bases and the J segment 1 base; nucleotides outside the gene matches: 7. Germline values: CDR1 GTSNPN, CDR2 SVGIG (reference sequence).